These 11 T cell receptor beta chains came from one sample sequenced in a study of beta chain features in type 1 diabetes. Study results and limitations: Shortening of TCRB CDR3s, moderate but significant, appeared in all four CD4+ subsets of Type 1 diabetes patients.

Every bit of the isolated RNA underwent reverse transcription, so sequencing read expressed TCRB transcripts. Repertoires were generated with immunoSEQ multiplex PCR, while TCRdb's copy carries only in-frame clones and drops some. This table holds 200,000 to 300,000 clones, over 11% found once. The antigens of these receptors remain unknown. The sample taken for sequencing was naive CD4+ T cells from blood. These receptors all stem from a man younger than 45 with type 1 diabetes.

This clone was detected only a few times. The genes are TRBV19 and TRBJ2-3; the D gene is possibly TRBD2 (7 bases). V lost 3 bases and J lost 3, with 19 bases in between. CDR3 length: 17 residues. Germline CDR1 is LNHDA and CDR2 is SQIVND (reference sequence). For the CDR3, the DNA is TGTGCCAGTAGTATCGGGGGCGGGCTAGCGGCTACAGATACGCAGTATTTT. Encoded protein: CASSIGGGLAATDTQYF.

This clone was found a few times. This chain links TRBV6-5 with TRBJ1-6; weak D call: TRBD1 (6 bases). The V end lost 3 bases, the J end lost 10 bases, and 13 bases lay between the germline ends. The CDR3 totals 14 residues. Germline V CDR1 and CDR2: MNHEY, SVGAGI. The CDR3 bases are TGTGCCAGCAGTTATCGGGGGGCACAATCACCCCTCCACTTT. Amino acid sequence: CASSYRGAQSPLHF.

This CDR3 reads CSARTRDEQYF. CDR3 nucleotides: TGCAGTGCTAGAACCCGGGACGAGCAGTACTTC. The J gene is TRBJ2-7, the V gene TRBV20-1; no clear D. V was trimmed by 2 bases and J by 5 bases, leaving 7 bases between them. The CDR3 extends over 11 amino acids. Germline assignment: CDR1 DFQATT and CDR2 SNEGSKA (reference sequence).

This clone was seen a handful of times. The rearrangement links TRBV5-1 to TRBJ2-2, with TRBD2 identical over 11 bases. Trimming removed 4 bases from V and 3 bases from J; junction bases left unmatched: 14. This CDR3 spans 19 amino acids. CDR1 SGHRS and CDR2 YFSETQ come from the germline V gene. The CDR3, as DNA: TGCGCCAGCAGCGGGGGACTAGCGGAGGCCAAGGGGTACACCGGGGAGCTGTTTTTT. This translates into CASSGGLAEAKGYTGELFF.

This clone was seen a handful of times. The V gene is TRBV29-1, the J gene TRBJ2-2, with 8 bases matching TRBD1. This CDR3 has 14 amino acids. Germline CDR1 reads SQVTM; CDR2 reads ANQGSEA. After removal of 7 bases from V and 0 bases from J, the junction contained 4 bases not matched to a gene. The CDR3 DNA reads TGCAGCGGGAAGACAGGGGCGAACACCGGGGAGCTGTTTTTT. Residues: CSGKTGANTGELFF.

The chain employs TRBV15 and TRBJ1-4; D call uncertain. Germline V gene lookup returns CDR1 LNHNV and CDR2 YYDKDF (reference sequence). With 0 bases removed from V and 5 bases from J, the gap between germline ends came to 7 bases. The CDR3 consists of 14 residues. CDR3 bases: TGTGCCACCAGCAGAGATCTTGTCAATGAAAAACTGTTTTTT. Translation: CATSRDLVNEKLFF. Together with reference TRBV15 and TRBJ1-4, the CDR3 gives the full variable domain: DAMVIQNPRYQVTQFGKPVTLSCSQTLNHNVMYWYQQKSSQAPKLLFHYYDKDFNNEADTPDNFQSRRPNTSFCFLDIRSPGLGDTAMYLCATSRDLVNEKLFFGSGTQLSVL.

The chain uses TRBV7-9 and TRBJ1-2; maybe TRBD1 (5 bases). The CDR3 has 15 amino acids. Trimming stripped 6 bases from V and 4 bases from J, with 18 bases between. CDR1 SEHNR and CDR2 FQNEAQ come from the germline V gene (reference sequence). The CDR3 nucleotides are TGTGCCAGCAGACCCTGGGGGGATTATAGCTATGGCTACACCTTC. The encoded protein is CASRPWGDYSYGYTF.

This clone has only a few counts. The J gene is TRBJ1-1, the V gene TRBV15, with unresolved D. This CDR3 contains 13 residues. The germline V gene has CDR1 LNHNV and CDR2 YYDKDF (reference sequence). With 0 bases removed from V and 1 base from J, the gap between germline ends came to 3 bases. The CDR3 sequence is CATSRDRNTEAFF. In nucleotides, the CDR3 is TGTGCCACCAGCAGAGATAGGAACACTGAAGCTTTCTTT.

The CDR3 protein is CSVDADRAGTEAFF. The CDR3 nucleotides are TGCAGCGTTGATGCTGACAGGGCTGGAACTGAAGCTTTCTTT. The rearrangement uses TRBV29-1 and TRBJ1-1; 7 bases line up with TRBD1. Germline values: CDR1 SQVTM, CDR2 ANQGSEA. The CDR3 has 14 residues. The V and J ends lost 3 bases and 5 bases, in that order; junction bases with no gene match: 9.

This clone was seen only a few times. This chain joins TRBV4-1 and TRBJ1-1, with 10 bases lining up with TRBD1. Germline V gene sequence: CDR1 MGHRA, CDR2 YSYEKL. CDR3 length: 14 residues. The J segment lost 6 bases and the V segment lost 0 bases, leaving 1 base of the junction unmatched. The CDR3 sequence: CASSQEGQGAEAFF. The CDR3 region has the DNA TGCGCCAGCAGCCAAGAAGGACAGGGGGCTGAAGCTTTCTTT.

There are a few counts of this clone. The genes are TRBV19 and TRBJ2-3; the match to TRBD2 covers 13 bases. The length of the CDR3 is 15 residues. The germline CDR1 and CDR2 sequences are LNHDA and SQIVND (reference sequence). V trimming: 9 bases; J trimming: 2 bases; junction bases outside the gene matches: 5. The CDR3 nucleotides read TGTGCCAGCACTAGCGGGAGGGGGGACACAGATACGCAGTATTTT. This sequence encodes CASTSGRGDTDTQYF. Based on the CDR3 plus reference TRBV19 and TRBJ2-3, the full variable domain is DGGITQSPKYLFRKEGQNVTLSCEQNLNHDAMYWYRQDPGQGLRLIYYSQIVNDFQKGDIAEGYSVSREKKESFPLTVTSAQKNPTAFYLCASTSGRGDTDTQYFGPGTRLTVL.